A selection of T cell receptor beta chains follows, all from one sample in a study of T cells in Graves' hyperthyroidism and ophthalmopathy. TCRdb reprocessed the multiplex PCR reads via MiXCR and lists one record per CDR3 protein. This sample yields 450,000 to 500,000 distinct CDR3 sequences, of which 20% to 25% are seen a single time; 45% to 50% belongs to the top ten. The sequenced sample was blood. The receptors come from a woman in her 70s with Graves' ophthalmopathy. Both conserved end residues are part of each CDR3. D genes are given only for firm matches. Clone size is not always given. Where it is, it says once, few, many or a class for expanded clones.

cdr3_aa cdr3_nt j_call d_call clone_size v_call
CASRRQGATNYGYTF TGTGCCAGCAGGAGACAGGGGGCGACTAACTATGGCTACACCTTC TRBJ1-2 TRBD1 few TRBV28
CASSLDRQTGANVLTF TGCGCCAGCAGCTTGGATCGACAGACTGGGGCCAACGTCCTGACTTTC TRBJ2-6 NA NA TRBV5-1
CASSSWTNTEAFF TGTGCCAGCAGTTCGTGGACGAACACTGAAGCTTTCTTT TRBJ1-1 NA many TRBV12-3/TRBV12-4
CASSPWAREQYF TGTGCCAGCAGCCCATGGGCCCGCGAGCAGTACTTC TRBJ2-7 NA few TRBV7-8
CASGSGTSGIKTQYF TGTGCTAGTGGTTCCGGGACTAGCGGGATAAAGACCCAGTACTTC TRBJ2-5 TRBD2 few TRBV12-5
CASIHIAGGQETQYF TGTGCCAGCATCCACATAGCGGGAGGGCAGGAGACCCAGTACTTC TRBJ2-5 TRBD2 many TRBV7-2
CSAAVAGSGRIGEQYF TGCAGTGCCGCCGTGGCTGGTAGCGGGAGAATTGGCGAGCAGTACTTC TRBJ2-7 TRBD2 NA TRBV20-1
CASSRGQGSGNYGYTF TGTGCCAGCTCAAGAGGACAGGGCAGCGGTAACTATGGCTACACCTTC TRBJ1-2 TRBD1 NA TRBV18
CASGLSRANLHFYGYTF TGTGCTAGTGGTTTGTCACGGGCAAATCTCCACTTTTATGGCTACACCTTC TRBJ1-2 NA NA TRBV12-5
CASSERTGVTEAFF TGTGCCAGCAGTGAACGCACAGGGGTCACTGAAGCTTTCTTT TRBJ1-1 TRBD1 NA TRBV6-1
CSGRPPAPSGNTIYF TGCAGTGGTAGACCACCCGCCCCATCAGGAAACACCATATATTTT TRBJ1-3 NA NA TRBV20-1
CASKIANEGAETQYF TGTGCCAGCAAGATCGCGAACGAGGGGGCAGAGACCCAGTACTTC TRBJ2-5 TRBD1 NA TRBV5-6
CAWSLIGPSGNTIYF TGTGCCTGGAGCCTAATCGGACCCTCTGGAAACACCATATATTTT TRBJ1-3 NA NA TRBV30
CASRGPGLHNEQFF TGCGCCAGCCGCGGACCTGGCCTCCACAATGAGCAGTTCTTC TRBJ2-1 NA few TRBV4-1
CATQMGPNTEAFF TGTGCCACCCAAATGGGGCCGAACACTGAAGCTTTCTTT TRBJ1-1 NA NA TRBV24-1
CASSLPGTGGPDTQYF TGCGCCAGCAGCTTGCCCGGGACAGGGGGCCCAGATACGCAGTATTTT TRBJ2-3 TRBD1 NA TRBV5-1
CASILGLNTEAFF TGTGCCAGCATTTTAGGACTGAACACTGAAGCTTTCTTT TRBJ1-1 NA many TRBV6-1
CASSSGQGLTRSQETQYF TGTGCCAGCAGCTCAGGACAGGGGTTAACTAGAAGTCAAGAGACCCAGTACTTC TRBJ2-5 TRBD1 NA TRBV7-9
CAWSYRLSETQYF TGTGCCTGGAGTTACAGGTTATCGGAGACCCAGTACTTC TRBJ2-5 NA NA TRBV30
CSASGAGGYGTDTQYF TGCAGTGCTTCCGGGGCGGGCGGATATGGCACAGATACGCAGTATTTT TRBJ2-3 NA NA TRBV20-1
CASSTGAGGPYEQYF TGTGCCAGTAGCACCGGGGCAGGGGGCCCCTACGAGCAGTACTTC TRBJ2-7 TRBD1 NA TRBV19
CASSSYGFSYEQYF TGTGCCAGCAGTTCCTACGGATTCTCCTACGAGCAGTACTTC TRBJ2-7 NA NA TRBV27
CASSLWGAVTDTQYF TGTGCCAGCAGTTTATGGGGGGCGGTGACAGATACGCAGTATTTT TRBJ2-3 NA many TRBV27
CASSQLDNQPQHF TGTGCCAGCAGCCAATTGGACAATCAGCCCCAGCATTTT TRBJ1-5 NA few TRBV3-1
CASSLRDRGDTEAFF TGTGCCAGTAGTCTCCGGGACAGGGGGGATACTGAAGCTTTCTTT TRBJ1-1 TRBD1 few TRBV19
CASSLGGTPVDTQYF TGCGCCAGCAGCTTGGGGGGAACGCCGGTGGATACGCAGTATTTT TRBJ2-3 NA few TRBV5-1
CASSIDRGPYNEQFF TGCGCCAGCAGCATAGACAGGGGCCCCTACAATGAGCAGTTCTTC TRBJ2-1 TRBD1 few TRBV5-1
CAISVTDTQYF TGTGCCATCAGTGTGACAGATACGCAGTATTTT TRBJ2-3 NA NA TRBV12-3/TRBV12-4
CSASYSPLNEQFF TGCAGTGCTAGTTATAGCCCGCTCAATGAGCAGTTCTTC TRBJ2-1 NA few TRBV20-1
CASSWNARNTEAFF TGTGCCAGCAGTTGGAACGCCAGGAACACTGAAGCTTTCTTT TRBJ1-1 NA few TRBV12-3/TRBV12-4
CASSWGPETQYF TGTGCCAGCAGCTGGGGGCCCGAGACCCAGTACTTC TRBJ2-5 NA few TRBV7-9
CASSLLSGAGVGEQFF TGTGCCAGCAGTTTATTATCAGGTGCGGGAGTCGGAGAGCAGTTCTTC TRBJ2-1 TRBD2 NA TRBV12-3/TRBV12-4
CASSLGGHGQPQHF TGTGCCAGCAGCTTGGGGGGGCACGGTCAGCCCCAGCATTTT TRBJ1-5 NA NA TRBV5-4
CASSPPPGQGAREQYF TGTGCCAGCAGTCCTCCACCGGGACAGGGGGCTCGCGAGCAGTACTTC TRBJ2-7 TRBD1 few TRBV6-1
CATSSRARENDEQFF TGTGCCACCAGCAGCCGGGCACGGGAAAACGATGAGCAGTTCTTC TRBJ2-1 NA NA TRBV15
CASSHRRQGVEAFF TGTGCCAGCAGCCATAGGAGACAGGGAGTCGAAGCTTTCTTT TRBJ1-1 TRBD1 many TRBV7-8
CATSRGGARTGELFF TGTGCCACCAGCAGAGGGGGGGCGCGGACCGGGGAGCTGTTTTTT TRBJ2-2 NA NA TRBV15
CASSSNPGTGGRQYF TGTGCCAGCAGTTCCAATCCCGGGACAGGGGGCAGGCAGTACTTC TRBJ2-7 TRBD1 NA TRBV27
CASSPGLGRREQFF TGTGCTAGCAGCCCGGGACTCGGAAGAAGGGAGCAGTTCTTC TRBJ2-1 NA NA TRBV7-7
CASSLALAGGWFEQYF TGCGCCAGCAGCTTGGCTCTAGCGGGAGGATGGTTCGAGCAGTACTTC TRBJ2-7 TRBD2 few TRBV5-1
CASSSSEYEQYF TGTGCCAGCAGTTCAAGCGAATACGAGCAGTACTTC TRBJ2-7 NA many TRBV7-9
CASTTPGLAVQYF TGTGCCAGCACCACCCCGGGCCTAGCGGTGCAGTACTTC TRBJ2-7 TRBD2 few TRBV2
CASSPPGQRTYEQYF TGTGCCAGTAGTCCGCCCGGACAACGTACCTACGAGCAGTACTTC TRBJ2-7 NA NA TRBV19
CASSSPGLAGSPNEQFF TGTGCCAGCTCATCCCCGGGACTAGCGGGATCCCCCAATGAGCAGTTCTTC TRBJ2-1 TRBD2 NA TRBV6-1
CASSQGGTATYEQYF TGTGCCAGCAGCCAAGGAGGGACGGCTACCTACGAGCAGTACTTC TRBJ2-7 NA many TRBV3-1
CASSAGQFTGELFF TGTGCCAGCAGCGCAGGGCAGTTTACCGGGGAGCTGTTTTTT TRBJ2-2 NA NA TRBV14
CASRREINNEQFF TGTGCCAGCAGAAGGGAGATAAACAATGAGCAGTTCTTC TRBJ2-1 NA few TRBV3-1
CASSLILGGEQYF TGTGCCAGCAGCCTAATTCTGGGGGGAGAGCAGTACTTC TRBJ2-7 NA few TRBV7-2
CASSLSQPPQETQYF TGTGCCAGCAGTTTGTCTCAGCCACCGCAAGAGACCCAGTACTTC TRBJ2-5 NA NA TRBV28
CASSLKGDSPGNGYTF TGTGCCAGCAGCTTAAAAGGCGATAGTCCTGGGAATGGCTACACCTTC TRBJ1-2 NA NA TRBV7-3
CASSPSDAYEQYF TGTGCCAGCAGCCCCTCGGACGCGTACGAGCAGTACTTC TRBJ2-7 NA NA TRBV3-1
CATRQGFYNSPLHF TGTGCCACGCGACAGGGTTTCTATAATTCACCCCTCCACTTT TRBJ1-6 TRBD1 many TRBV28
CAVRRGSGNTIYF TGTGCCGTCCGACGGGGGTCAGGAAACACCATATATTTT TRBJ1-3 NA NA TRBV10-3
CASRAAGGYYEQYF TGTGCCAGCAGGGCAGCGGGCGGGTACTACGAGCAGTACTTC TRBJ2-7 NA NA TRBV7-9
CASSLTTPNYGYTF TGTGCCAGCAGCTTAACAACTCCAAACTATGGCTACACCTTC TRBJ1-2 NA few TRBV7-2
CASSLPSSSYNSPLHF TGTGCCAGCAGCTTGCCCTCCAGCTCCTATAATTCACCCCTCCACTTT TRBJ1-6 NA few TRBV5-4
CASSGRRGTYEEYF TGTGCCAGCAGCGGAAGGCGGGGAACCTACGAGGAGTACTTC TRBJ2-7 NA NA TRBV6-1
CASTGQGTYGYTF TGTGCCAGCACGGGACAGGGAACCTATGGCTACACCTTC TRBJ1-2 TRBD1 NA TRBV9